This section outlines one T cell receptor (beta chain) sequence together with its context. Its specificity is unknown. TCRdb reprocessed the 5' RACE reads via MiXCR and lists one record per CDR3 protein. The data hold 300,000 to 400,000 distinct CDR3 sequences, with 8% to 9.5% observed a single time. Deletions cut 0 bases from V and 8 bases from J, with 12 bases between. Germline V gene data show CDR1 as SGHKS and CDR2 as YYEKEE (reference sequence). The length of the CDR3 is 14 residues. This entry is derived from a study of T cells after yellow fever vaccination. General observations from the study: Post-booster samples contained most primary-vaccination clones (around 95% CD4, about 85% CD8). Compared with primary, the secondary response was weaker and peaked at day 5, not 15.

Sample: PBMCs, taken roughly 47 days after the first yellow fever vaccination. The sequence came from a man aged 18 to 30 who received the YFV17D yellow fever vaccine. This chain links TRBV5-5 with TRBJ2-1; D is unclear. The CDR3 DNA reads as TGTGCCAGCAGCTTGGCCCCGCGCCCTCATGAGCAGTTCTTC. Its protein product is CASSLAPRPHEQFF.